The rows below give T cell receptor beta chains drawn from one sample of a study of cytomegalovirus exposure and HLA in healthy donors. Profiling relied on immunoSEQ multiplex PCR, and the TCRdb table lists in-frame clones only, not all of them. The profile shows some 140,000 clones, approximately 74% of them singletons. Sequencing used PBMCs. All receptors derive from a man in his late teens or twenties in good health and CMV-seronegative. The CDR3 runs from the conserved cysteine through the conserved F or W. A D gene is named only where the DNA matches it firmly. For some rows the clone size is stated as once, few or many, or as a class when expanded; others skip it.

j_call | v_call | d_call | clone_size | cdr3_aa | cdr3_nt
TRBJ1-1 | TRBV6-4 | - | - | CASSEKVAGRLHEAFF | TGTGCCAGCAGTGAAAAGGTCGCCGGGAGGTTACACGAAGCTTTCTTT
TRBJ1-1 | TRBV5-1 | TRBD1 | - | CASSLWLDRVNTEAFF | TGCGCCAGCAGCTTGTGGCTGGACAGGGTGAACACTGAAGCTTTCTTT
TRBJ2-5 | TRBV7-9 | TRBD1 | few | CASSAGTVWTQYF | TGTGCCAGCAGCGCCGGGACAGTGTGGACCCAGTACTTC
TRBJ1-5 | TRBV5-1 | - | once | CASSLDRASDQPQHF | TGCGCCAGCAGCTTGGACAGGGCGTCGGATCAGCCCCAGCATTTT
TRBJ1-4 | TRBV11-2 | - | - | CASSLGAGFEKLFF | TGTGCCAGCAGCTTAGGCGCAGGGTTTGAAAAACTGTTTTTT
TRBJ1-2 | TRBV6-5 | - | once | CASSWGSNYGYTF | TGTGCCAGCAGTTGGGGCAGTAACTATGGCTACACCTTC
TRBJ2-3 | TRBV27 | TRBD2 | once | CASSPSGGADTQYF | TGTGCCAGCAGTCCGAGCGGGGGGGCAGATACGCAGTATTTT
TRBJ2-1 | TRBV30 | - | - | CAWSDPGLPRWDEQFF | TGTGCCTGGAGCGACCCGGGACTCCCGCGGTGGGATGAGCAGTTCTTC
TRBJ1-6 | TRBV5-4 | - | once | CASSPLASNSPLHF | TGTGCCAGCAGCCCCCTTGCCAGTAATTCACCCCTCCACTTT
TRBJ2-7 | TRBV2 | - | - | CASTSVYEQYF | TGTGCCAGCACCTCGGTTTACGAGCAGTACTTC
TRBJ1-6 | TRBV27 | TRBD1 | - | CASSQKQGAWPPLHF | TGTGCCAGCAGTCAGAAACAGGGGGCGTGGCCACCCCTCCACTTT
TRBJ2-4 | TRBV6-6 | TRBD2 | - | CASLLGGRENSQYF | TGTGCCAGCCTATTGGGAGGGCGGGAAAACAGTCAGTACTTC
TRBJ1-4 | TRBV5-1 | TRBD1 | few | CASSATGGGGEKLFF | TGCGCCAGCAGCGCGACAGGGGGCGGAGGGGAAAAACTGTTTTTT
TRBJ1-3 | TRBV5-1 | - | once | CASSLAGTGSTIYF | TGCGCCAGCAGCTTGGCGGGGACTGGAAGCACCATATATTTT
TRBJ2-5 | TRBV6-4 | - | - | CASSVRTGETQYF | TGTGCCAGCAGTGTGAGGACGGGGGAGACCCAGTACTTC
TRBJ1-2 | TRBV4-1 | TRBD1 | - | CASSPQGQGNYGYTF | TGCGCCAGCAGCCCACAGGGACAGGGAAACTATGGCTACACCTTC
TRBJ2-1 | TRBV7-9 | TRBD2 | - | CASSLGASGYFDEQFF | TGTGCCAGCAGCTTGGGGGCTAGCGGGTATTTCGATGAGCAGTTCTTC
TRBJ2-1 | TRBV11-2 | TRBD2 | - | CASSTSRLAGGSSYNEQFF | TGTGCCAGCAGCACTAGCCGACTAGCGGGGGGGAGCTCCTACAATGAGCAGTTCTTC
TRBJ2-7 | TRBV19 | TRBD2 | few | CASSTSGGYEQYF | TGTGCCAGTAGTACTAGCGGGGGTTACGAGCAGTACTTC
TRBJ2-3 | TRBV10-3 | TRBD1 | few | CAISVEGAGDTQYF | TGTGCCATCAGTGTCGAGGGGGCTGGAGATACGCAGTATTTT
TRBJ2-6 | TRBV13 | - | - | CASSLGHSGANGLTF | TGTGCCAGCAGCTTAGGCCACTCTGGGGCCAACGGCCTGACTTTC
TRBJ2-6 | TRBV5-5 | - | - | CASSFGQRHSGANVLTF | TGTGCCAGCAGCTTCGGACAGCGTCACTCTGGGGCCAACGTCCTGACTTTC
TRBJ1-1 | TRBV4-2 | - | - | CASSPSPGGQVTEAFF | TGTGCCAGCAGCCCGTCCCCGGGGGGGCAGGTCACTGAAGCTTTCTTT
TRBJ1-3 | TRBV5-4 | TRBD1 | - | CASSLGQGRSPLSGNTIYF | TGTGCCAGCAGCCTGGGACAGGGCCGATCCCCTCTCTCTGGAAACACCATATATTTT
TRBJ1-2 | TRBV28 | - | - | CASSDRGYGYTF | TGTGCCAGCAGTGACCGGGGCTATGGCTACACCTTC
TRBJ2-2 | TRBV11-2 | TRBD2 | - | CASSFSGTNTGELFF | TGTGCCAGCAGCTTTAGCGGGACTAACACCGGGGAGCTGTTTTTT
TRBJ2-3 | TRBV7-2 | TRBD1 | - | CASSNGQGPDTQYF | TGTGCCAGCAGCAACGGACAGGGTCCAGATACGCAGTATTTT
TRBJ2-1 | TRBV18 | TRBD1 | - | CASSPLPGQGSNEQFF | TGTGCCAGCTCTCCTTTACCGGGACAGGGAAGCAATGAGCAGTTCTTC
TRBJ1-2 | TRBV30 | - | once | CAWSAQGAGYTF | TGTGCCTGGAGTGCACAGGGTGCAGGCTACACCTTC
TRBJ2-5 | TRBV5-4 | TRBD2 | - | CASSPTSGGYQETQYF | TGTGCCAGCAGCCCGACTAGCGGGGGGTACCAAGAGACCCAGTACTTC
TRBJ1-2 | TRBV5-5 | - | few | CASSLEYRAANGYTF | TGTGCCAGCAGCTTGGAGTACAGGGCGGCGAATGGCTACACCTTC
TRBJ2-1 | TRBV5-6 | - | - | CASSWDFSSYNEQFF | TGTGCCAGCAGCTGGGACTTTAGCTCCTACAATGAGCAGTTCTTC
TRBJ1-2 | TRBV15 | - | once | CATSREDVFMGFYGYTF | TGTGCCACCAGCAGAGAAGACGTCTTCATGGGCTTCTATGGCTACACCTTC
TRBJ2-1 | TRBV10-3 | TRBD2 | once | CAIKASGGGNQINNEQFF | TGTGCCATCAAGGCTAGCGGGGGGGGAAATCAGATAAACAATGAGCAGTTCTTC
TRBJ2-3 | TRBV6-5 | - | - | CASSTNRDTDTQYF | TGTGCCAGCAGTACTAACAGGGATACAGATACGCAGTATTTT
TRBJ2-7 | TRBV4-2 | TRBD2 | - | CASSPNSRLARSSYEQYF | TGTGCCAGCAGCCCAAATTCTCGACTAGCGAGGAGCTCCTACGAGCAGTACTTC
TRBJ2-1 | TRBV7-9 | - | few | CASSLGQGASYNEQFF | TGTGCCAGCAGCTTAGGGCAGGGTGCCTCCTACAATGAGCAGTTCTTC
TRBJ2-5 | TRBV6-5 | TRBD1 | - | CASSYQGAFGETQYF | TGTGCCAGCAGTTATCAGGGGGCGTTTGGGGAGACCCAGTACTTC
TRBJ2-7 | TRBV27 | - | - | CASSLGGLIGGEQYF | TGTGCCAGCAGTTTGGGGGGACTTATAGGAGGCGAGCAGTACTTC
TRBJ2-3 | TRBV21-1 | - | once | CASSTRQGTDTQYF | TGTGCCAGCAGCACCCGACAGGGGACAGATACGCAGTATTTT